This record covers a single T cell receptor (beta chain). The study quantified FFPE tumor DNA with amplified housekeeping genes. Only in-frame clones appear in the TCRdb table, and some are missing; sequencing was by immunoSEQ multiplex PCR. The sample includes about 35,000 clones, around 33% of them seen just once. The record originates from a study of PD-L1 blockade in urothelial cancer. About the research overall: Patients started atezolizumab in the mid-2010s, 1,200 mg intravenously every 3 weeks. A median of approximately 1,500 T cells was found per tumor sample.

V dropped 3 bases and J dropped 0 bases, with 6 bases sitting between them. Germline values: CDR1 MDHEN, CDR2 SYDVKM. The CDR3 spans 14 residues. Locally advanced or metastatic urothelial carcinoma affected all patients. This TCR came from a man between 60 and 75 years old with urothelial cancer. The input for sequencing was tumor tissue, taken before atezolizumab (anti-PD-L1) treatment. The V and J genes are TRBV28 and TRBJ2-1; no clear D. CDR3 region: CASSFGASYNEQFF. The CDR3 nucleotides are TGTGCCAGCAGTTTCGGTGCCTCCTACAATGAGCAGTTCTTC.